This T cell receptor (beta chain) was identified during a study of T cells after yellow fever vaccination (dated by TCRdb to the late 2010s). For the study in its entirety: The SMART-Seq v4 Ultra Low Input RNA kit was used to prepare libraries from fractions with low cell numbers. To follow T-cell clones before and after primary and booster YFV17D yellow fever vaccination, bulk TCR alpha and beta repertoires were sequenced over time. Two healthy male donors, one aged 18 to 29 and one aged 30 to 40 years, made up the cohort. Blood was collected at multiple timepoints before and after primary and secondary immunization, and bulk PBMC replicates and cell subsets were isolated.

Results the study describes overall, beyond this receptor: The secondary T-cell response was found to be weaker but faster than the primary response, with a peak reached on day 5 rather than on day 15. Most clones expanded after primary vaccination were re-detected after the booster (96% of CD4 and about nine tenths of CD8), suggesting broad memory maintenance. FACS-sorted repertoires could contain abundant contaminating clonotypes from the bulk population, so computational filtering was required. The study included only a couple of donors, which limits how far the findings can be generalized. A small fraction of clonotypes appeared in both the CD4 and CD8 compartments, likely as a result of convergent recombination.

In the paper's terms, the treatment or condition label means: live attenuated yellow fever vaccine strain. At every blood-draw timepoint, two biological replicates of bulk PBMCs were collected. PBMCs were isolated from peripheral blood using a standard Ficoll-Paque protocol. RNA was extracted with TriZol from bulk PBMCs, CD4 and CD8 fractions, and dextramer-positive and dextramer-negative fractions. TCR cDNA was made using 5'RACE template switching, a step that added a universal primer site and unique molecular identifiers. Priming for cDNA synthesis came from both the TCR alpha and TCR beta constant segments. Two PCR steps were used to amplify libraries, with sample barcodes and sequencing adapters being added in the second step. Sequencing of libraries was performed on Illumina HiSeq 2500 (2x100 bp) or NovaSeq (2x150 bp). The study's processing was this. Reads were demultiplexed and collapsed into UMI consensus sequences with MIGEC, and V(D)J alignment was performed with MiXCR. Clonotypes responding to the vaccine were identified with edgeR on replicate PBMC samples, with the criteria of FDR below 0.01 and a log2 fold change above 5 up to day 15. Bulk clonotypes were assigned CD4 or CD8 identity according to which sequenced CD4 or CD8 repertoire held them at higher abundance. The public reads were reanalyzed by TCRdb: fastp trimming at Q25, MiXCR alignment, in-frame beta chains only. Each entry merges the rows of one CDR3 protein and shows their most common DNA and genes. TCRdb's processing, not the authors' own work, is the source of the V and J calls. The sample table contains under 550,000 distinct CDR3 sequences; only one count was recorded for roughly a fifth of them. The ten largest clones capture 15% to 20% of the sample.

From the cysteine through the phenylalanine, the CDR3 covers 13 amino acids. Of all the DNA, just the CDR3 is kept, 39 bases in frame from base 1. This clonotype was counted only a few times. Its specific antigen is unknown. At one end, the junction sequence differs from germline, possibly due to a read error. This sample comprised PBMCs, obtained roughly 20 days after the first yellow fever vaccination. The chain uses TRBV12-3 or TRBV12-4 and TRBJ2-3; 11 central bases correspond to TRBD2. The TCR originated in a man between 18 and 35 years old who received the YFV17D yellow fever vaccine. The CDR3 is CASSLAQLAGASF. The DNA reads TGTGCCAGCAGTTTAGCGCAACTAGCGGGGGCCAGTTTT.